The clone carrying this T cell receptor beta chain was seen just once. Its specificity is not known. The data were obtained in a study of cytomegalovirus exposure and HLA in healthy donors. Notes on the study in general: For most TCR beta V segments, an earlier analysis put the productive rate at about 87% or about 30% of the time. One variant, a missense change in DCLRE1C, was linked in a later analysis to TCR beta V- and J-gene trimming. What a later analysis reportedly showed was that an Asian-associated ancestry cluster had fewer N-insertions than the approximately 670-donor mean.

The V gene lost 5 bases and the J gene lost 7 bases, with 11 bases spanning the gap. The CDR3 runs to 13 residues. The germline gives CDR1 LNHNV, CDR2 YYDKDF (reference sequence). The primer mix had 60 Vbeta and 13 Jbeta primers. Libraries were prepared by immunoSEQ multiplex PCR; TCRdb keeps only in-frame clonotypes and omits some of them. The sample lists 150,000 to 200,000 clones, about 86% occurring once. All the people who gave samples were healthy bone marrow donors. This chain joins TRBV15 and TRBJ1-4; D not certain. The sequencing sample was made of PBMCs. This receptor was taken from a woman between 18 and 29 years old in good health and CMV-seropositive. The CDR3 nucleotides read TGTGCCACCAGCCCCCCATGGGCTGAAAAACTGTTTTTT. Protein sequence: CATSPPWAEKLFF.